These T cell receptor beta chains were read from a single sample in a study of identical twins. TCRdb reprocessed the 5' RACE reads via MiXCR and lists one record per CDR3 protein. Counted here are about 690,000 distinct CDR3 sequences, less than 7% occurring once; the ten biggest clones make up around 1.9%. The sample taken for sequencing was naive T cells sorted from blood. These receptor sequences come from a man aged 18 to 29 in good health. Each CDR3 is given with its conserved first and last residue. Each record gives: CDR3 DNA, CDR3 protein, J gene, clone size, D gene, V gene. D genes are given only for firm matches. The size of a clone is reported for some rows only, either as once, few or many, or as a class for expanded clones.

cdr3_nt: TGCGCCAGCAGCCCGGAGATCCGAGATACGCAGTATTTT
cdr3_aa: CASSPEIRDTQYF
j_call: TRBJ2-3
clone_size: many
d_call: NA
v_call: TRBV5-1

cdr3_nt: TGCAGCGTTGAGTCGGACATCACCGGGGAGCTGTTTTTT
cdr3_aa: CSVESDITGELFF
j_call: TRBJ2-2
clone_size: many
d_call: NA
v_call: TRBV29-1

cdr3_nt: TGTGCCAGCAGCGTTATGGGGGCGGTTGGCTACACCTTC
cdr3_aa: CASSVMGAVGYTF
j_call: TRBJ1-2
clone_size: few
d_call: NA
v_call: TRBV13

cdr3_nt: TGTGCCAGCAGCCGGGGTTGGATTCAGTACTTC
cdr3_aa: CASSRGWIQYF
j_call: TRBJ2-4
clone_size: many
d_call: NA
v_call: TRBV4-2

cdr3_nt: TGTGCCAGCAGTTTAGGACTAGCATGGAATGAGCAGTTCTTC
cdr3_aa: CASSLGLAWNEQFF
j_call: TRBJ2-1
clone_size: NA
d_call: TRBD2
v_call: TRBV12-3/TRBV12-4

cdr3_nt: TGTGCCAGCAGGGGGGACATAGACAATGAGCAGTTCTTC
cdr3_aa: CASRGDIDNEQFF
j_call: TRBJ2-1
clone_size: many
d_call: NA
v_call: TRBV28

cdr3_nt: TGCAGTGTAGCGGATCCAATTACTAGCACAGATACGCAGTATTTT
cdr3_aa: CSVADPITSTDTQYF
j_call: TRBJ2-3
clone_size: few
d_call: NA
v_call: TRBV20-1

cdr3_nt: TGTGCCAGCAGCTTAGACCGTCCCGCTAGCGGGAGGGCCGCGGGAGACAATGAGCAGTTCTTC
cdr3_aa: CASSLDRPASGRAAGDNEQFF
j_call: TRBJ2-1
clone_size: many
d_call: TRBD2
v_call: TRBV11-1

cdr3_nt: TGTGCCAGCAGCCAAAACGTCGCTGAAGCTTTCTTT
cdr3_aa: CASSQNVAEAFF
j_call: TRBJ1-1
clone_size: many
d_call: NA
v_call: TRBV12-3/TRBV12-4

cdr3_nt: TGTGCCAGCAGCTTTTCCGAGGAAAAACTGTTTTTT
cdr3_aa: CASSFSEEKLFF
j_call: TRBJ1-4
clone_size: few
d_call: NA
v_call: TRBV7-9

cdr3_nt: TGTGCCAGCAGCCTACAGCCGAATGAGCAGTTCTTC
cdr3_aa: CASSLQPNEQFF
j_call: TRBJ2-1
clone_size: NA
d_call: NA
v_call: TRBV12-3/TRBV12-4

cdr3_nt: TGCGCCAGCAGCCAATCTGGGGGTTATAATTCACCCCTCCACTTT
cdr3_aa: CASSQSGGYNSPLHF
j_call: TRBJ1-6
clone_size: many
d_call: NA
v_call: TRBV4-3

cdr3_nt: TGTGCCAGCAGCCCTCGATGGAGGGGGCACGAGACCCAGTACTTC
cdr3_aa: CASSPRWRGHETQYF
j_call: TRBJ2-5
clone_size: few
d_call: NA
v_call: TRBV28

cdr3_nt: TGCAGTGCTAACCCTGGACTAGCGGGGGATTACAATGAGCAGTTCTTC
cdr3_aa: CSANPGLAGDYNEQFF
j_call: TRBJ2-1
clone_size: few
d_call: TRBD2
v_call: TRBV20-1

cdr3_nt: TGTGCCTCCCACTCGGGGCCGTTCAGGGAGGGTAACTACAATGAGCAGTTCTTC
cdr3_aa: CASHSGPFREGNYNEQFF
j_call: TRBJ2-1
clone_size: NA
d_call: TRBD2
v_call: TRBV11-2

cdr3_nt: TGTGCCAGCAGCCAAGAGGCCGACCGTGGCTACACCTTC
cdr3_aa: CASSQEADRGYTF
j_call: TRBJ1-2
clone_size: few
d_call: NA
v_call: TRBV14

cdr3_nt: TGCGCCAGCAGCTTGATGGACCTCCGGAACACTGAAGCTTTCTTT
cdr3_aa: CASSLMDLRNTEAFF
j_call: TRBJ1-1
clone_size: many
d_call: NA
v_call: TRBV5-1

cdr3_nt: TGTGCCAGCAGTTTACGAGTAGCGATACGAGAGACCCAGTACTTC
cdr3_aa: CASSLRVAIRETQYF
j_call: TRBJ2-5
clone_size: many
d_call: NA
v_call: TRBV28

cdr3_nt: TGTGCCATCAGTGACCTCGGGGGCCGCAACACCGGGGAGCTGTTTTTT
cdr3_aa: CAISDLGGRNTGELFF
j_call: TRBJ2-2
clone_size: many
d_call: NA
v_call: TRBV10-3

cdr3_nt: TGTGCCAGCAGCCCAGACCCCTTTAGCAATCAGCCCCAGCATTTT
cdr3_aa: CASSPDPFSNQPQHF
j_call: TRBJ1-5
clone_size: many
d_call: NA
v_call: TRBV3-1

cdr3_nt: TGCAGCGTGCGTTTCGGCACGGCGGTCAATCAGCCCCAGCATTTT
cdr3_aa: CSVRFGTAVNQPQHF
j_call: TRBJ1-5
clone_size: many
d_call: NA
v_call: TRBV29-1

cdr3_nt: TGTGCCAGCAGTTTGGTATTGAGGGGGTGGGGTGAGCAGTACTTC
cdr3_aa: CASSLVLRGWGEQYF
j_call: TRBJ2-7
clone_size: NA
d_call: NA
v_call: TRBV28

cdr3_nt: TGTGCCAGCAGTAGAGGGTCGTACGACTCCACAGATACGCAGTATTTT
cdr3_aa: CASSRGSYDSTDTQYF
j_call: TRBJ2-3
clone_size: many
d_call: NA
v_call: TRBV6-2/TRBV6-3

cdr3_nt: TGTGCCAGCAGCCACCGATGGAACACCGGGGAGCTGTTTTTT
cdr3_aa: CASSHRWNTGELFF
j_call: TRBJ2-2
clone_size: NA
d_call: NA
v_call: TRBV14

cdr3_nt: TGCAGCACGGGGACCTCGGGGAAAGTCACTGAAGCTTTCTTT
cdr3_aa: CSTGTSGKVTEAFF
j_call: TRBJ1-1
clone_size: few
d_call: NA
v_call: TRBV29-1

cdr3_nt: TGTGCCAGCAGTGGAGGACTTTCCATCGAGCAGTACTTC
cdr3_aa: CASSGGLSIEQYF
j_call: TRBJ2-7
clone_size: many
d_call: NA
v_call: TRBV2

cdr3_nt: TGTGCCAGCAACCGACTAGCGTCGAAAGAGACCCAGTACTTC
cdr3_aa: CASNRLASKETQYF
j_call: TRBJ2-5
clone_size: NA
d_call: TRBD2
v_call: TRBV3-1

cdr3_nt: TGTGCCAGCAGTGTATCCGCAGGGTGGGGTCAGCCCCAGCATTTT
cdr3_aa: CASSVSAGWGQPQHF
j_call: TRBJ1-5
clone_size: few
d_call: NA
v_call: TRBV27

cdr3_nt: TGTGCCAGCAGTTTAGGGAGGGTAGAGACCCAGTACTTC
cdr3_aa: CASSLGRVETQYF
j_call: TRBJ2-5
clone_size: many
d_call: TRBD2
v_call: TRBV28

cdr3_nt: TGTGCCAGCAGTTTAGCGACGATTACTAACTATGGCTACACCTTC
cdr3_aa: CASSLATITNYGYTF
j_call: TRBJ1-2
clone_size: few
d_call: NA
v_call: TRBV12-3/TRBV12-4

cdr3_nt: TGTGCCAGCAGCGAGGGACTAGCAGCAGATACGCAGTATTTT
cdr3_aa: CASSEGLAADTQYF
j_call: TRBJ2-3
clone_size: many
d_call: TRBD2
v_call: TRBV5-6

cdr3_nt: TGCGCCAGCAGCGAACCAGACACTGAAGCTTTCTTT
cdr3_aa: CASSEPDTEAFF
j_call: TRBJ1-1
clone_size: many
d_call: NA
v_call: TRBV5-1

cdr3_nt: TGCAGTGACAGATTTGGCCGAAGCAATCAGCCCCAGCATTTT
cdr3_aa: CSDRFGRSNQPQHF
j_call: TRBJ1-5
clone_size: many
d_call: NA
v_call: TRBV20-1

cdr3_nt: TGTGCCAGCAGCTTTTCCGAAGGGAATTGGTACAATCAGCCCCAGCATTTT
cdr3_aa: CASSFSEGNWYNQPQHF
j_call: TRBJ1-5
clone_size: few
d_call: NA
v_call: TRBV12-3/TRBV12-4

cdr3_nt: TGTGCCAGCAGCTGGAGCCTCAGCGGCAATGAGCAGTTCTTC
cdr3_aa: CASSWSLSGNEQFF
j_call: TRBJ2-1
clone_size: few
d_call: NA
v_call: TRBV5-5

cdr3_nt: TGTGCCAGCAGCCCCATTTGGGAAGAGACCCAGTACTTC
cdr3_aa: CASSPIWEETQYF
j_call: TRBJ2-5
clone_size: NA
d_call: NA
v_call: TRBV13

cdr3_nt: TGTGTCAGCAGCGTAGCGACTGCTGGGGCCAACGTCCTGACTTTC
cdr3_aa: CVSSVATAGANVLTF
j_call: TRBJ2-6
clone_size: NA
d_call: NA
v_call: TRBV9

cdr3_nt: TGCGCCAGCAGCCAAGACCGGGGATGGAACACCGGGGAGCTGTTTTTT
cdr3_aa: CASSQDRGWNTGELFF
j_call: TRBJ2-2
clone_size: NA
d_call: NA
v_call: TRBV4-3

cdr3_nt: TGCGCCAGCAGCTTGACAGGGGACTATGGCTACACCTTC
cdr3_aa: CASSLTGDYGYTF
j_call: TRBJ1-2
clone_size: many
d_call: TRBD1
v_call: TRBV5-1

cdr3_nt: TGTGCCAGCGGTCGGACAGGGAAAGCCGGGGAGCTGTTTTTT
cdr3_aa: CASGRTGKAGELFF
j_call: TRBJ2-2
clone_size: few
d_call: TRBD1
v_call: TRBV6-2/TRBV6-3

cdr3_nt: TGTGCCAGCAGCCTAAGGGACAGGGTGACCGGAAACACCATATATTTT
cdr3_aa: CASSLRDRVTGNTIYF
j_call: TRBJ1-3
clone_size: NA
d_call: TRBD1
v_call: TRBV6-1

cdr3_nt: TGTGCCAGCAGTATGCGGATCCACGAGCAGTACTTC
cdr3_aa: CASSMRIHEQYF
j_call: TRBJ2-7
clone_size: many
d_call: NA
v_call: TRBV6-6

cdr3_nt: TGCAGCGTTGTCGAGGGAGCTGCTGGAAACACCATATATTTT
cdr3_aa: CSVVEGAAGNTIYF
j_call: TRBJ1-3
clone_size: few
d_call: NA
v_call: TRBV29-1

cdr3_nt: TGCAGTGCTGACTCCCTACAGGAGCAGACCCAGTACTTC
cdr3_aa: CSADSLQEQTQYF
j_call: TRBJ2-5
clone_size: many
d_call: NA
v_call: TRBV20-1

cdr3_nt: TGTGCCAGCAGCTTATCATCCTGGGGGAACACTGAAGCTTTCTTT
cdr3_aa: CASSLSSWGNTEAFF
j_call: TRBJ1-1
clone_size: few
d_call: NA
v_call: TRBV5-6

cdr3_nt: TGCGCCAGCAGCCAAGAGGGGGCAGGCGTCGGCATTCAGTACTTC
cdr3_aa: CASSQEGAGVGIQYF
j_call: TRBJ2-4
clone_size: few
d_call: NA
v_call: TRBV4-1

cdr3_nt: TGTGCCAGCAGTTTTGGGCGCCACAGGGGTCAGCAGTTCTTC
cdr3_aa: CASSFGRHRGQQFF
j_call: TRBJ2-1
clone_size: few
d_call: TRBD1
v_call: TRBV12-3/TRBV12-4

cdr3_nt: TGCGCCAGCAGTGCGTCTAGCGGAGTCACGAACACCGGGGAGCTGTTTTTT
cdr3_aa: CASSASSGVTNTGELFF
j_call: TRBJ2-2
clone_size: few
d_call: TRBD2
v_call: TRBV10-2